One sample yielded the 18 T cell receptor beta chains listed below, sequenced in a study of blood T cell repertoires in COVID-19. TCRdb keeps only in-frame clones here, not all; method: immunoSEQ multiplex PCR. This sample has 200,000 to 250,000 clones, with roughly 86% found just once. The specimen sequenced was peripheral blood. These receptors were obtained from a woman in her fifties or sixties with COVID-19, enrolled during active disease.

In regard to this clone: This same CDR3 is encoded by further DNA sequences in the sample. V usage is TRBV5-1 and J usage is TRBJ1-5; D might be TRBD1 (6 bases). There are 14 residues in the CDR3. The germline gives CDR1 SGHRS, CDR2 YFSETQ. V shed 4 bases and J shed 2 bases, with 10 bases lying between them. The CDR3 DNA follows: TGCGCCAGCAGCCCGGACAGCCGCAATCAGCCCCAGCATTTT. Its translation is CASSPDSRNQPQHF.

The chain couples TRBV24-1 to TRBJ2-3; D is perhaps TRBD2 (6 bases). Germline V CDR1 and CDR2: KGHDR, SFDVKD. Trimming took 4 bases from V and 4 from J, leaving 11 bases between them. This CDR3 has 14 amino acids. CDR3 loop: CATSDLPGADTQYF. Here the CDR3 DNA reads TGTGCCACCAGTGACTTACCGGGGGCAGATACGCAGTATTTT.

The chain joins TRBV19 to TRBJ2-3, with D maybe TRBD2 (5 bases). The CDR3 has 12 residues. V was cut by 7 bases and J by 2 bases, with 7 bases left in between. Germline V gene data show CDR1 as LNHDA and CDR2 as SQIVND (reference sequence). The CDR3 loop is CASKDSTDTQYF. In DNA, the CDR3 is TGTGCCAGTAAGGACTCCACAGATACGCAGTATTTT.

CDR3 bases: TGTGCCAGCAGCGCCCGACAGGGGGTTACTGGGGCCAACGTCCTGACTTTC. Its translation: CASSARQGVTGANVLTF. The gene calls are TRBV9 and TRBJ2-6; 9 positions agree with TRBD1. The CDR3 length is 17 residues. V was pared by 3 bases and J by 2 bases, with 6 bases of the junction left unmatched. Germline CDR1 is SGDLS and CDR2 is YYNGEE.

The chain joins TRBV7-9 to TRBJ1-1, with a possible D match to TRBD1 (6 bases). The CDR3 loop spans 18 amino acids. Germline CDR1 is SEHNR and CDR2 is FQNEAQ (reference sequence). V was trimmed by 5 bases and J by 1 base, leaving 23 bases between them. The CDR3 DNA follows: TGTGCCAGCAGCCCCGTGTTGGGCAGGGGTTTGGAGAACACTGAAGCTTTCTTT. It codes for CASSPVLGRGLENTEAFF.

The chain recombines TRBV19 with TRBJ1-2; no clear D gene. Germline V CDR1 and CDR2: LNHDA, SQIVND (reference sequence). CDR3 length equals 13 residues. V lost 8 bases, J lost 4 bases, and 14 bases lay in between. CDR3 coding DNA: TGTGCCAGTGTTATGCGGGGAGGCTATGGCTACACCTTC. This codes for CASVMRGGYGYTF.

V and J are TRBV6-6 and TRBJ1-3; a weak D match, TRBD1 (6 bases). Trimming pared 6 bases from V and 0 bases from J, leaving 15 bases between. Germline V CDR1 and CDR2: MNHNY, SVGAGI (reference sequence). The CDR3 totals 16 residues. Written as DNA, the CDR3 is TGTGCCAGCAGAAAGGACAGCTTCACCTCTGGAAACACCATATATTTT. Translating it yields CASRKDSFTSGNTIYF.

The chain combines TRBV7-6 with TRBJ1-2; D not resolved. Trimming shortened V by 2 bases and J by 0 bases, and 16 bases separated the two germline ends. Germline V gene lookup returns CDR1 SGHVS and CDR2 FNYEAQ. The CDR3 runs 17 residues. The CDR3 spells CASSLTAPAAANYGYTF. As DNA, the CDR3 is TGTGCCAGCAGCTTAACAGCTCCGGCAGCAGCTAACTATGGCTACACCTTC.

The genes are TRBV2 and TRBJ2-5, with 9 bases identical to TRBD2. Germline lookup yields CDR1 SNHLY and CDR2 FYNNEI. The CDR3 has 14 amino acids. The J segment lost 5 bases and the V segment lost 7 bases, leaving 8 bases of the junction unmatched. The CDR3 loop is CASTLGLASETQYF. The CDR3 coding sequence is TGTGCCAGCACTCTAGGACTAGCGTCGGAGACCCAGTACTTC.

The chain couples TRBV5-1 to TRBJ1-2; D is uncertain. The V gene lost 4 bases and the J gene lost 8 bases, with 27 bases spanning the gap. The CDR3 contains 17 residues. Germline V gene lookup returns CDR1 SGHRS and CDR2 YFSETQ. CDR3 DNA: TGCGCCAGCAGCCGGGATGGAACTATTGGGCAGCCTGAGGGCTACACCTTC. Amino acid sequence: CASSRDGTIGQPEGYTF.

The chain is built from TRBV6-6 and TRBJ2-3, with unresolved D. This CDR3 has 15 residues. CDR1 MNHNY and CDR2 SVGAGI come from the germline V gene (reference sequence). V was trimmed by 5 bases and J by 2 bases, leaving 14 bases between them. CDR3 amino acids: CASSPRGVHTDTQYF. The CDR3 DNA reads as TGTGCCAGCAGTCCCCGAGGAGTCCACACAGATACGCAGTATTTT.

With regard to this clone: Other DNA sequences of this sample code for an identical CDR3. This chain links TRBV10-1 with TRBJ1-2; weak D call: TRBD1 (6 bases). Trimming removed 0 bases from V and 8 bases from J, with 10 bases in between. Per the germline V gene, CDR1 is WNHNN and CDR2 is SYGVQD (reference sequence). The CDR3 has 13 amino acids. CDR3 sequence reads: CASSESGARGYTF. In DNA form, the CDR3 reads TGCGCCAGCAGTGAGTCGGGGGCGCGAGGCTACACCTTC.

The CDR3 DNA sequence: TGTGCCAGCTCACCACCGCCGGCAGGGGTACGGAATACGCAGTATTTT. This encodes CASSPPPAGVRNTQYF. The chain couples TRBV18 to TRBJ2-3, with TRBD1 as a possible D gene (6 bases). CDR3 length: 16 residues. The ends were cut back, 0 bases at V and 7 bases at J, with 17 bases in the middle. Germline values: CDR1 KGHSH, CDR2 LQKENI.

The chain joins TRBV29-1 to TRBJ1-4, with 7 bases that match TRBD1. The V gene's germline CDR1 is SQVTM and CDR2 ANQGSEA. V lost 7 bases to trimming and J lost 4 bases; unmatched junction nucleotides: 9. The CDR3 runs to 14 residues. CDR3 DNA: TGCAGCGCCGGTGGGACAGTAGATAATGAAAAACTGTTTTTT. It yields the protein CSAGGTVDNEKLFF.

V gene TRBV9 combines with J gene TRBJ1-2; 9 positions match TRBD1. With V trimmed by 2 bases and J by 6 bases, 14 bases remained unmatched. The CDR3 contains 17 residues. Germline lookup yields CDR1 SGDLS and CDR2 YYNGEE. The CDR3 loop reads CASSVLYGTGNPNGYTF. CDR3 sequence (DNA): TGTGCCAGCAGCGTCCTCTACGGGACAGGGAATCCGAATGGCTACACCTTC.

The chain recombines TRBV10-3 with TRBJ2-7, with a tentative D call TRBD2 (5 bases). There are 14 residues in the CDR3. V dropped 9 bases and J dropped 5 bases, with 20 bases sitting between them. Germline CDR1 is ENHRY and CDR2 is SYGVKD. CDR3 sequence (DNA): TGTGCCATACCGAGGGCCGTGGGCAGTGACGAGCAGTACTTC. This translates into CAIPRAVGSDEQYF.

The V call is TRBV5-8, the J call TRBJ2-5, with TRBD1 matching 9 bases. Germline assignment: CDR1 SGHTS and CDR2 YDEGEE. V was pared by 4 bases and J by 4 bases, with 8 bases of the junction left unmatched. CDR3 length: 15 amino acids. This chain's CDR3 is CASSLSGQGGETQYF. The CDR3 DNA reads TGTGCCAGCAGCCTCTCGGGACAGGGAGGAGAGACCCAGTACTTC.

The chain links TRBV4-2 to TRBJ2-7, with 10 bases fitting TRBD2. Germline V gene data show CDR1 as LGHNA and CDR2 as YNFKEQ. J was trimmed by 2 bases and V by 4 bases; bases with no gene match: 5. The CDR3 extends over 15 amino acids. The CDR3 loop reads CASSPGTSATYEQYF. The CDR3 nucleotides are TGTGCCAGCAGCCCCGGGACTAGCGCAACCTACGAGCAGTACTTC.